This T cell receptor (beta chain) was retrieved from a study of CD8+ T cells in alopecia areata. Study results and limitations: Possibly because of HLA-related factors, TCR sharing was less clear across patients than in mice. A great number of expanded lesional clones endured in scalp and blood during tofacitinib.

The treatment is: oral pan-JAK inhibitor, 5-10 mg twice daily. T lymphocytes (CD4+ and CD8+) were sorted from PBMCs. cDNA serving as the sequencing template came from extracted, reverse transcribed RNA. Clones were read by immunoSEQ multiplex PCR, and TCRdb kept only the in-frame ones, dropping some. The table has some 190,000 clones, about three fifths seen once. To note about this clone: As yet, its antigen is unknown.

The CDR3 runs to 13 residues. Trimming removed 6 bases from V and 9 bases from J, with 13 bases in between. Germline loops: CDR1 SGHRS, CDR2 YFSETQ. This chain joins TRBV5-1 and TRBJ1-6, with D possibly matching TRBD1 (6 bases). The sequencing here drew on CD4+ T cells sorted from blood, taken around week 50, from a patient treated with tofacitinib. This receptor was obtained from a human donor with alopecia areata. The CDR3 sequence: CASTGEDRSPLHF. The DNA for the CDR3 is TGCGCCAGCACAGGGGAGGACCGTTCACCCCTCCACTTT.